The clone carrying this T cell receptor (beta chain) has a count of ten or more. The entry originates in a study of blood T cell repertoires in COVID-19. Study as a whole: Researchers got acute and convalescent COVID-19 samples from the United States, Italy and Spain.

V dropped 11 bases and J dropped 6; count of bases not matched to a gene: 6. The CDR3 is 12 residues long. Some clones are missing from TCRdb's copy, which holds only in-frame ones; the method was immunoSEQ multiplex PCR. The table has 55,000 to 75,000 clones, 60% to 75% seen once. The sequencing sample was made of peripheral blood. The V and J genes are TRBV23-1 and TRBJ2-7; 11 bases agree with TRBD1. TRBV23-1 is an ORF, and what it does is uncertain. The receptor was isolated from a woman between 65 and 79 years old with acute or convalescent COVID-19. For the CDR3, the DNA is TGCGCCCCCGCGGACAGGGGGCGCGAGCAGTACTTC. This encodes CAPADRGREQYF.